The 7 T cell receptor beta chains given below trace back to one sample, sequenced in a study of cytotoxic CD8 clonotypes in ibrutinib-treated CLL. The repertoire was sequenced with immunoSEQ multiplex PCR; TCRdb's copy has only in-frame clones and lacks some. The sample lists about 23,000 clones; about 75% were seen once. The sequencing used PBMCs, collected after 24 months of ibrutinib treatment. These receptors were obtained from a human donor with chronic lymphocytic leukemia.

The chain couples TRBV21-1 to TRBJ1-5; no DNA check was done on the table's D call, TRBD1. TRBV21-1 is an annotated pseudogene. This CDR3 comprises 16 residues. The DNA for the CDR3 is TGTGCCAGCAGCAAAGAAGGGACAGATAGCAATCAGCCCCAGCATTTT. Translating gives CASSKEGTDSNQPQHF.

The V gene is TRBV5-1, the J gene TRBJ1-2; 8 nucleotides agree with TRBD1. This CDR3 region has 15 residues. In germline, CDR1 is SGHRS, CDR2 YFSETQ. Trimming removed 4 bases from V and 6 bases from J; junction bases left unmatched: 11. The CDR3 DNA sequence: TGCGCCAGCAGCACCCGGACAGGGTGGGAAGATGGCTACACCTTC. It is translated as CASSTRTGWEDGYTF. The complete variable domain, with remaining parts taken from reference TRBV5-1 and TRBJ1-2, reads KAGVTQTPRYLIKTRGQQVTLSCSPISGHRSVSWYQQTPGQGLQFLFEYFSETQRNKGNFPGRFSGRQFSNSRSEMNVSTLELGDSALYLCASSTRTGWEDGYTFGSGTRLTVV.

The J gene is TRBJ2-1, the V gene TRBV18; no firm D call. The germline V gene encodes CDR1 KGHSH and CDR2 LQKENI. CDR3 size: 14 residues. V was pared by 6 bases and J by 3 bases, with 12 bases between. The chain's CDR3 is CASSTKASYNEQFF. In DNA, the CDR3 is TGTGCCAGCTCCACGAAAGCCAGCTACAATGAGCAGTTCTTC.

This clone was counted a few times. The chain has TRBV5-6 and TRBJ2-7; D uncertain. The germline gives CDR1 SGHDT, CDR2 YYEEEE. CDR3 length: 11 amino acids. V lost 3 bases and J 4 bases, leaving 5 bases between the germline ends. The DNA for the CDR3 is TGTGCCAGCAGCTCCAATTACGAGCAGTACTTC. Encoded protein: CASSSNYEQYF. The full variable domain, its missing parts supplied by reference TRBV5-6 and TRBJ2-7, is DAGVTQSPTHLIKTRGQQVTLRCSPKSGHDTVSWYQQALGQGPQFIFQYYEEEERQRGNFPDRFSGHQFPNYSSELNVNALLLGDSALYLCASSSNYEQYFGPGTRLTVT.

The sample holds one count of this clone. The V gene is TRBV2, the J gene TRBJ2-1; D possibly corresponds to TRBD2 (5 bases). V was trimmed by 2 bases and J by 8 bases, leaving 16 bases between them. The CDR3 spans 15 residues. Germline CDR1 and CDR2: SNHLY and FYNNEI. This CDR3 is CASSESRTAGDEQFF. The CDR3 DNA is TGTGCCAGCAGTGAATCAAGGACCGCCGGGGATGAGCAGTTCTTC. Using reference TRBV2 and TRBJ2-1 for the parts outside the CDR3, the full variable domain is EPEVTQTPSHQVTQMGQEVILRCVPISNHLYFYWYRQILGQKVEFLVSFYNNEISEKSEIFDDQFSVERPDGSNFTLKIRSTKLEDSAMYFCASSESRTAGDEQFFGPGTRLTVL.

The chain employs TRBV7-9 and TRBJ2-7; 7 bases map to TRBD2. After removal of 3 bases from V and 3 bases from J, the junction contained 5 bases not matched to a gene. The CDR3 totals 14 residues. CDR1 and CDR2 (germline): SEHNR, FQNEAQ (reference sequence). The CDR3 nucleotides are TGTGCCAGCAGCTTCGAGCGGGGCTACTACGAGCAGTACTTC. Protein product: CASSFERGYYEQYF.

The chain recombines TRBV29-1 with TRBJ2-7, with D unclear. The CDR3 is made up of 12 amino acids. V was pared by 3 bases and J by 0 bases, with 6 bases between. Germline-derived CDR1 and CDR2 are SQVTM and ANQGSEA. The CDR3: CSVEDGSYEQYF. Here the CDR3 DNA reads TGCAGCGTTGAGGACGGCTCCTACGAGCAGTACTTC.